This TCR beta chain came from a study of Ad26.COV2.S vaccination and SARS-CoV-2 variants (dated by TCRdb to the early 2020s). Looking at the study overall: Donors in the vaccine arm were drawn from COV1001, a phase I-IIa trial of Ad26.COV2.S in healthy adults that was multicentre, randomized, double-blind and placebo-controlled. Dosing of Ad26.COV2.S was intramuscular, at either 5x10^10 or 1x10^11 viral particles, delivered as one shot or as two shots spaced 56 days apart. TCRbeta repertoire sequencing was used to assess the specificity and breadth of SARS-CoV-2-reactive T cell receptors after Ad26.COV2.S vaccination. A total of around 32 samples were included in the TCR-sequenced set, comprising roughly 20 Ad26.COV2.S vaccine recipients, 5 placebo recipients and 8 SARS-CoV-2 convalescent individuals. Trial participants were randomized into five groups of five, in which low-dose or high-dose Ad26.COV2.S was given once or twice, or placebo was given on both occasions. Blinding of investigators to trial group allocation was maintained during experiments and outcome assessment.

The immunoSEQ Assay was used to sequence TCRbeta CDR3 regions. After extraction, genomic DNA underwent amplification by bias-controlled multiplex PCR, followed by high-throughput sequencing. From the authors' description of their analysis: To quantify the absolute abundance of every unique TCRbeta CDR3 region, sequences were collapsed and filtered. Usable DNA was measured by amplifying reference genes present in all nucleated cells, and TCRbeta template counts were normalized to that usable DNA to estimate T cell fraction. Repertoire TCRs were annotated as SARS-CoV-2-specific when V gene, CDR3 amino acid sequence and J gene were exactly matched to a known reactive TCR set. The reference SARS-CoV-2 TCR set was derived from MIRA and filtered for enrichment in COVID-19-positive ImmuneCODE repertoires, a step that removed public or cross-reactive TCRs. Using the MIRA antigens, annotated TCRs were further analysed by specific ORF or by position within an ORF. Breadth was defined as annotated unique rearrangements over total unique productive rearrangements; depth was the summed frequency of those rearrangements. TCR breadth was compared between groups using two-sided Wilcoxon rank-sum tests. In TCRdb, the immuneACCESS table is reduced to in-frame sequences with V and J assigned. These tables do not hold every clone; where another copy was compared, an unresolved V gene accounts for under half, and the others remain unexplained. V and J calls and clone size are copied from that table; D and trimming were computed from the DNA. Recorded for this sample are more than 300,000 clones; roughly 80% of them occurred a single time. Of the sample, 2.1% falls within the top ten clones.

Points the paper makes about the study in general: Vaccine and placebo recipients had comparable non-spike TCR breadth, which fits with the vaccine containing only spike. Ad26.COV2.S recipients had higher spike-specific TCR breadth than placebo recipients (P = 0.0014). The authors noted that total T cell responses may have been underestimated by the TCR breadth and depth analyses. After vaccination, spike-specific CD8+ and CD4+ T cell responses were reported to show substantial breadth. The study lacked the statistical power to compare responses across vaccine doses or regimens.

The treatment or condition tag for this specimen amounts to: over 15 received Ad26.COV2.S at low or high dose, single or two shots; roughly 5 received placebo; per-sample allocation not given. Repertoires of vaccine and placebo recipients were sequenced from samples collected on day 63 after the first injection. Cohort 1b enrolled about two dozen adults aged 18-55 years at a single site in Boston, USA, between 29 July and 7 August 2020. As a vaccine, Ad26.COV2.S was a replication-incompetent adenovirus type 26 vector that expressed a prefusion-stabilized SARS-CoV-2 spike protein derived from the original Wuhan strain. About this clone itself: The clone's antigen remains unknown. Base-call qualities are not available, and no considerably larger clone is one nucleotide away.

CDR1 KGHSH and CDR2 LQKENI are derived from the germline V gene. Its CDR3 holds 15 amino acids, cysteine through phenylalanine. Just CDR3 DNA is preserved here, 45 bases in frame from base 1. V is cut back by 3 bases and J by 3 bases, with 5 bases in the junction unmatched. The starting material was peripheral blood, obtained in a trial of Ad26.COV2.S vaccine versus placebo. The receptor was isolated from a person aged 18-65 years who received the Ad26.COV2.S COVID-19 vaccine or a placebo. The rearranged chain carries TRBV18 and TRBJ1-3; 7 central nucleotides agree with TRBD1. The DNA is as follows: TGTGCCAGCTCACCTAACAGGGGATTTGGAAACACCATATATTTT. The translation is CASSPNRGFGNTIYF.